This T cell receptor beta chain appears in the sequencing data of a study of molecular identifiers for immune sequencing clone quantification. Study-wide findings and caveats: The study reportedly detected spiked Jurkat TCR RNA from one cell among about 1 million naive cells.

From the PCR reads, TCRdb called clonotypes with MiXCR, one entry per CDR3 protein. The sample lists approximately 500,000 distinct CDR3 sequences, around 25% occurring once. This clonotype has a handful of counts. Antigen: not known. Between the trimmed V and J ends, which lost 2 bases and 4 bases, there was a span of 12 bases. This CDR3 has 14 amino acids. Germline CDR1 GTSNPN, CDR2 SVGIG (reference sequence). The V call is TRBV30, the J call TRBJ2-1; D is uncertain. The sample was naive CD8+ T cells from blood, with Jurkat cell RNA spiked in. Subset given: FACS-sorted CD8+CD4-CCR7+CD45RA+ naive T cells. The origin of this receptor is a human donor in good health. Some libraries in this study had Jurkat cell RNA spiked in. The CDR3 spells CAWSTRPGYNEQFF. Written as DNA, the CDR3 is TGTGCCTGGAGTACGAGGCCCGGTTACAATGAGCAGTTCTTC.